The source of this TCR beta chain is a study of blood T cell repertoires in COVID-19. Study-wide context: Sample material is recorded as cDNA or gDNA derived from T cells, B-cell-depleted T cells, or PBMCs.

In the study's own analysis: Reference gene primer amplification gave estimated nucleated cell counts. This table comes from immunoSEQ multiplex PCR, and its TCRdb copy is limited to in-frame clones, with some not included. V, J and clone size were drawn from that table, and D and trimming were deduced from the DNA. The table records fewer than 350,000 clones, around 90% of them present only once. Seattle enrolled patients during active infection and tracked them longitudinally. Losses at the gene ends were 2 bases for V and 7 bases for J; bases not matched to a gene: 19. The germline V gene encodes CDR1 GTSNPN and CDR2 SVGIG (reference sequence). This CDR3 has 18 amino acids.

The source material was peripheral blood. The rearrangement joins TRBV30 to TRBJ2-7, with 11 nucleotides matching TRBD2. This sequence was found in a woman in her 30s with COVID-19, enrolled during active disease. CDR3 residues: CAWSPRWSSGRAPKEQYF. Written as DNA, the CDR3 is TGTGCCTGGAGTCCCCGGTGGAGTAGCGGGAGGGCCCCAAAAGAGCAGTACTTC.